The following is a T cell receptor (beta chain) sequence with its context. Its antigen specificity is not known. Per-base qualities were not stored, and no clone one base away is much larger. The library was generated by the immunoSEQ multiplex PCR assay. As stored in TCRdb, this immuneACCESS dataset retains in-frame rearrangements with V and J assigned. A fraction of the clones does not appear; measured against another copy, unresolved V genes explain less than half of the discrepancy, and the remainder lacks a known reason. This sample holds tens of thousands of clones; 93% were observed only once. The ten largest clones take up approximately 4% of the sample. Counted from cysteine to phenylalanine, this CDR3 has 16 amino acids. The sequence is cut down to CDR3 DNA, 48 bases in frame from base 1. Reading the germline V gene gives CDR1 LGHNA and CDR2 YNFKEQ. V and J are trimmed by 2 bases and 0 bases, and the gene matches miss 6 bases of the junction.

This entry belongs to a study of technical replicates of blood from a handful of donors (dated by TCRdb to between 2016 and 2019). The sample was PBMCs. The rearrangement combines TRBV4-2 with TRBJ1-1; TRBD1 fits 7 bases in the junction. The TCR originated in a human donor in good health. Some clones in this sample may be carry-over from other donors' samples. The nucleotide sequence reads TGTGCCAGCAGCCAATCGCAGGGGGGCATGAACACTGAAGCTTTCTTT. It translates as CASSQSQGGMNTEAFF.